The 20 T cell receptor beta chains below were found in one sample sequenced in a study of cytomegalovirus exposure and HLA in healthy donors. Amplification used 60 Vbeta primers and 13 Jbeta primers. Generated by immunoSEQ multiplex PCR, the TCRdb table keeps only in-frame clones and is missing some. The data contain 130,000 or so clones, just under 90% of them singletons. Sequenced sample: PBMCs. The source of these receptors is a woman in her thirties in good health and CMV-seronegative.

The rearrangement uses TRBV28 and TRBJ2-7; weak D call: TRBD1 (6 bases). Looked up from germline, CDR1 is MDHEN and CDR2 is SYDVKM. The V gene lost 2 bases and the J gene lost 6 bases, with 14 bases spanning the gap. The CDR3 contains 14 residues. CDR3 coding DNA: TGTGCCAGCAGTTTAGGGGGCAGGGAAGGCGAGCAGTACTTC. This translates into CASSLGGREGEQYF. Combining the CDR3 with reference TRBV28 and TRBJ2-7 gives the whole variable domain DVKVTQSSRYLVKRTGEKVFLECVQDMDHENMFWYRQDPGLGLRLIYFSYDVKMKEKGDIPEGYSVSREKKERFSLILESASTNQTSMYLCASSLGGREGEQYFGPGTRLTVT.

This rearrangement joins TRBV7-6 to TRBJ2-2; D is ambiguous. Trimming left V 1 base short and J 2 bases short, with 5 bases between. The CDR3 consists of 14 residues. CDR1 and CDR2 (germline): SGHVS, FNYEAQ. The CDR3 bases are TGTGCCAGCAGCTTAGTGGCTAACACCGGGGAGCTGTTTTTT. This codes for CASSLVANTGELFF. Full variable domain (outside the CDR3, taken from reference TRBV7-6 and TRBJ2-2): GAGVSQSPRYKVTKRGQDVALRCDPISGHVSLYWYRQALGQGPEFLTYFNYEAQQDKSGLPNDRFSAERPEGSISTLTIQRTEQRDSAMYRCASSLVANTGELFFGEGSRLTVL.

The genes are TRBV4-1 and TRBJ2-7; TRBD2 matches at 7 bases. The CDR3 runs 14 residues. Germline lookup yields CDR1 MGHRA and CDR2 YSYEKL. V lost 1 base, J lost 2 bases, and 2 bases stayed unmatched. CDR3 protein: CASSQVAGAYEQYF. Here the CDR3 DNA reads TGCGCCAGCAGCCAAGTCGCGGGGGCCTACGAGCAGTACTTC.

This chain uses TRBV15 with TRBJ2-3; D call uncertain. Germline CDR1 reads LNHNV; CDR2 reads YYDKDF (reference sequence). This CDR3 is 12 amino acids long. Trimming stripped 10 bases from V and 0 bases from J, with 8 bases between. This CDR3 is CAISSSTDTQYF. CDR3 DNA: TGTGCCATTTCCTCTAGCACAGATACGCAGTATTTT. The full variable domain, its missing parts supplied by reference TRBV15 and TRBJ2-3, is DAMVIQNPRYQVTQFGKPVTLSCSQTLNHNVMYWYQQKSSQAPKLLFHYYDKDFNNEADTPDNFQSRRPNTSFCFLDIRSPGLGDTAMYLCAISSSTDTQYFGPGTRLTVL.

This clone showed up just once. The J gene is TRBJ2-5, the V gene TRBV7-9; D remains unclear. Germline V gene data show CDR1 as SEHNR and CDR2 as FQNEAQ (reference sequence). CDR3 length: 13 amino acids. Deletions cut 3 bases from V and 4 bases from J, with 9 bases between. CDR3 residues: CASSLVVAETQYF. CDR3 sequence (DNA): TGTGCCAGCAGCTTGGTAGTCGCAGAGACCCAGTACTTC.

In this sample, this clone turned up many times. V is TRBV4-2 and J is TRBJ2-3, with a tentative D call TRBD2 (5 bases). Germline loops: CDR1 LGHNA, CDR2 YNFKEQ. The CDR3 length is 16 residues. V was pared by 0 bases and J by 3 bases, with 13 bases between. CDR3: CASSQERGSGTDTQYF. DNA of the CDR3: TGTGCCAGCAGCCAAGAACGGGGAAGTGGAACAGATACGCAGTATTTT.

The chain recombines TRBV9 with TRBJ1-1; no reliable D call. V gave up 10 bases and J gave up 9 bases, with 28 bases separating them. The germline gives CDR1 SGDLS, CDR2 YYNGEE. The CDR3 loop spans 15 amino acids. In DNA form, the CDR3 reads TGTGCCCCCCGGGTACCGTCTCCCACTCCCCAGAAAGCTTTCTTT. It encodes CAPRVPSPTPQKAFF. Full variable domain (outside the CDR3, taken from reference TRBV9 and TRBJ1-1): DSGVTQTPKHLITATGQRVTLRCSPRSGDLSVYWYQQSLDQGLQFLIQYYNGEERAKGNILERFSAQQFPDLHSELNLSSLELGDSALYFCAPRVPSPTPQKAFFGQGTRLTVV.

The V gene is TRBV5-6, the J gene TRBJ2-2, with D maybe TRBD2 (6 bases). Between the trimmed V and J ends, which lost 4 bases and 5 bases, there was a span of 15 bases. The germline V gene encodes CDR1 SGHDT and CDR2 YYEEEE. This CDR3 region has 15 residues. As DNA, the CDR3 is TGTGCCAGCAGCCTTGGACTGGGGGGTACCGGGGAGCTGTTTTTT. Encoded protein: CASSLGLGGTGELFF.

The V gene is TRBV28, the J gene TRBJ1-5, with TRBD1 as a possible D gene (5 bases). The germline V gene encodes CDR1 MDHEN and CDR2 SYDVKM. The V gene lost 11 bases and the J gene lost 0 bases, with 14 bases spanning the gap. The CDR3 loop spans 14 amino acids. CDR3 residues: CACRAGDSNQPQHF. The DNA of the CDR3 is TGTGCCTGCCGGGCGGGGGATAGCAATCAGCCCCAGCATTTT. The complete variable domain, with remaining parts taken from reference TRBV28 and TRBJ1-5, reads DVKVTQSSRYLVKRTGEKVFLECVQDMDHENMFWYRQDPGLGLRLIYFSYDVKMKEKGDIPEGYSVSREKKERFSLILESASTNQTSMYLCACRAGDSNQPQHFGDGTRLSIL.

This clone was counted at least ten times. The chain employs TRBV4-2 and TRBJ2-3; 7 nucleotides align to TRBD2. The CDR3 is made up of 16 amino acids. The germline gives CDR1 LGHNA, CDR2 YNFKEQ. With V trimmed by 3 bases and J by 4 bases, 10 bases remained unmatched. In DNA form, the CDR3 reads TGTGCCAGCAGCCAGTCAGGCGGGAGTGGATCAGATACGCAGTATTTT. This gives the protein CASSQSGGSGSDTQYF.

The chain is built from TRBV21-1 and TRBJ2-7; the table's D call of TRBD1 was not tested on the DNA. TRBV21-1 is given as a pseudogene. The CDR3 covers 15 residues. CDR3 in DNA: TGTGCCAGCATCCCGGCCCGACAGGGGGGCTACGAGCAGTACTTC. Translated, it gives CASIPARQGGYEQYF.

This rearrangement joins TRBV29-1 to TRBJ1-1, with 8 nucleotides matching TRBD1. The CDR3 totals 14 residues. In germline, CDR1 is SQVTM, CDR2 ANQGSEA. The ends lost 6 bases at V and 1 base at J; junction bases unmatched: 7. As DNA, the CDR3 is TGCAGCGTCACCCTACAGGGGGAGAACACTGAAGCTTTCTTT. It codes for CSVTLQGENTEAFF.

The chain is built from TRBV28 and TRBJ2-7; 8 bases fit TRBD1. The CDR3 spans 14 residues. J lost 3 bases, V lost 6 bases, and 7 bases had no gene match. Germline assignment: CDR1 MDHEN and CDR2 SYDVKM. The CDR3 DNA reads TGTGCCAGCAGATCCCAGGGGGCTGGCTACGAGCAGTACTTC. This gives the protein CASRSQGAGYEQYF.

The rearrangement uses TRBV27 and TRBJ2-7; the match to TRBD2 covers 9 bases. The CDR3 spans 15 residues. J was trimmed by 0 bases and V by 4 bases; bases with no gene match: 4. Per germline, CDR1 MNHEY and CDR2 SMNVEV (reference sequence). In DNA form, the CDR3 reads TGTGCCAGCAGTTCAGGACTAGCGCGCTCCTACGAGCAGTACTTC. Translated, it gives CASSSGLARSYEQYF.

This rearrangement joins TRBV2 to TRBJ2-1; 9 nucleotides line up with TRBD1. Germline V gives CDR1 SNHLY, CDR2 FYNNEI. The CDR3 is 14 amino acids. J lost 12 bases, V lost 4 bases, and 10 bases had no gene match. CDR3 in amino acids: CASSGGGQGIGQFF. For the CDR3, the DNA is TGTGCCAGCAGTGGGGGGGGACAGGGAATTGGGCAGTTCTTC. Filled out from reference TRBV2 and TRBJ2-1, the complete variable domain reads EPEVTQTPSHQVTQMGQEVILRCVPISNHLYFYWYRQILGQKVEFLVSFYNNEISEKSEIFDDQFSVERPDGSNFTLKIRSTKLEDSAMYFCASSGGGQGIGQFFGPGTRLTVL.

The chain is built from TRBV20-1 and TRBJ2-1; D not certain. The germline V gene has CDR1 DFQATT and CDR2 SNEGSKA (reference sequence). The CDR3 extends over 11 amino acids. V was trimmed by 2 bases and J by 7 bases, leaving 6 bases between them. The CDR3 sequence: CSARSANEQFF. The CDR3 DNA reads TGCAGTGCTAGATCAGCGAATGAGCAGTTCTTC.

For the CDR3, the DNA is TGTGCCAGCAGCCTACAGGATTCTCAAGAGACCCAGTACTTC. Translated, it gives CASSLQDSQETQYF. The J gene is TRBJ2-5, the V gene TRBV7-2, with D perhaps matching TRBD1 (5 bases). Germline V gene lookup returns CDR1 SGHTA and CDR2 FQGNSA. Trimming took 5 bases from V and 2 from J, leaving 12 bases between them. The CDR3 is made up of 14 amino acids.

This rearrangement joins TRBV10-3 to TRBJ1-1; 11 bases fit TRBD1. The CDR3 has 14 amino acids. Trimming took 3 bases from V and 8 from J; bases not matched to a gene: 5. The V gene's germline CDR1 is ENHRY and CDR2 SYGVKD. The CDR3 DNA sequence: TGTGCCATCAGTGAAGGGACAGGGGGGGGAGAAGCTTTCTTT. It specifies CAISEGTGGGEAFF.

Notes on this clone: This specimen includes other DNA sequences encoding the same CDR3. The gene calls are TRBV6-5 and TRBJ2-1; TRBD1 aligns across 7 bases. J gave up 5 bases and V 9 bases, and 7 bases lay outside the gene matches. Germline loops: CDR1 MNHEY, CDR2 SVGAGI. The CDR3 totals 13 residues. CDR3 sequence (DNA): TGTGCCAGTAGGGCGGACAGGAACAATGAGCAGTTCTTC. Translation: CASRADRNNEQFF.

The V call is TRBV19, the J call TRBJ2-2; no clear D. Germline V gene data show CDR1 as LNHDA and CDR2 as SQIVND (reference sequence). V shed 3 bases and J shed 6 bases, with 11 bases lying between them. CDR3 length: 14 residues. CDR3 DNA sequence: TGTGCCAGTAGTATGTATTGGGCCGCCGGGGAGCTGTTTTTT. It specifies CASSMYWAAGELFF.